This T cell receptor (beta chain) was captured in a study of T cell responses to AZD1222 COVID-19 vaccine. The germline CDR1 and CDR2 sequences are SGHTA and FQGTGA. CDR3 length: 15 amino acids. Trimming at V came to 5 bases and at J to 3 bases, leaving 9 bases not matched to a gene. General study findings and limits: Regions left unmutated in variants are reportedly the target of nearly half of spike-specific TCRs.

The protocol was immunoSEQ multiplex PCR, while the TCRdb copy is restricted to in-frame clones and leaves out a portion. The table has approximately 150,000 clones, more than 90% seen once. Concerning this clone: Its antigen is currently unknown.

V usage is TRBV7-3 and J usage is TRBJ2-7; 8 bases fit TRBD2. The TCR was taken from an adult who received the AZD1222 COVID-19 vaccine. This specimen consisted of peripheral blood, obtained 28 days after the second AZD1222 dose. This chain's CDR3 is CASSREGTPGYEQYF. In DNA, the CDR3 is TGTGCCAGCAGCCGGGAGGGAACCCCCGGCTACGAGCAGTACTTC.